A single T cell receptor beta chain is shown here with its context. Its antigen target is currently unknown. Per-nucleotide qualities are absent, and no much larger clonotype sits a single base away. This record comes from a study of blood T cell repertoires in COVID-19 (dated by TCRdb to 2019 to 2021). For context, the study as a whole: Samples from collaborators originated in the United States, Italy and Spain and spanned both the acute and convalescent phases of COVID-19. The material from the prospective study consisted of cDNA or gDNA derived from T cells, B-cell-depleted T cells, or PBMCs. The dataset comprised deeply sampled blood TCRbeta repertoires from subjects exposed to, actively infected with, or recovered from COVID-19. The repertoires were released in a freely available public database meant as a resource for research on the immune response to SARS-CoV-2. The samples were drawn from two sources: the first 160 participants of the ongoing ImmuneRACE study, and approximately 1,300 subjects contributed by 6 global collaborators. A de-identified subject ID, COVID-19 status, age in years and sex were almost always included in the sample metadata. HLA class I and class II types, where available, came from metadata supplied by the sample provider rather than from assay-based typing. Overall study outcomes, separate from this receptor: Clinical and demographic metadata were provided uncurated, with the amount varying by source and participant.

TCRbeta CDR3 regions were amplified from genomic DNA by means of the immunoSEQ Assay, a bias-controlled multiplex PCR. The study's processing was this. The number of nucleated cells in each sample was estimated by amplification of reference gene primers within the assay. To quantify the absolute abundance of each unique TCRbeta CDR3 rearrangement, sequence reads were collapsed and filtered. For each sample, productive Simpson clonality was calculated as the square root of Simpson's diversity index across productive rearrangements. TCRdb re-hosts the immuneACCESS table, in-frame sequences only. Its copies lack some clones; in the studies checked, an unresolved V gene accounts for under half of them, and the cause for the rest is not known. From that table come the V and J calls and clone size; the DNA was used to work out D and trimming. Within this sample are roughly 190,000 clones, with 82% of them counted one time only. The ten top clones hold less than 9.5% of the sample.

Including cysteine and phenylalanine, the CDR3 has 13 amino acids. The read is trimmed to its CDR3 DNA, 39 bases read in frame from base 1. V gives up 0 bases and J gives up 2 bases, and the segment between their germline ends measures 8 bases. The germline V gene specifies SQVTM as CDR1 and ANQGSEA as CDR2. One collaborating source in Seattle enrolled patients during active infection and followed them longitudinally through the course of disease. The collaborating institutions used their own protocols to collect whole blood in K2EDTA tubes. Collaborator samples were shipped for TCRbeta analysis as frozen whole blood, isolated PBMCs, or DNA extracted from either sample type.

This chain joins TRBV29-1 to TRBJ2-7, with the D segment identity uncertain. The sample taken for sequencing was peripheral blood. The receptor was derived from an older woman with COVID-19, enrolled during active disease. The CDR3 corresponds to CSVEDDLTYEQYF. The nucleotide sequence is given as TGCAGCGTTGAAGACGACTTGACCTACGAGCAGTACTTC.